A selection of T cell receptor beta chains follows, all from one sample in a study of T cells after yellow fever vaccination. TCRdb re-called the 5' RACE reads with MiXCR, one entry per CDR3 protein. The sample includes about 320,000 distinct CDR3 sequences, approximately 12% of them seen just once. The starting material was CD4+ T cells sorted from PBMCs, obtained 15 days after the yellow fever booster vaccination. These TCRs come from a young man who received the YFV17D yellow fever vaccine. Both conserved end residues are part of each CDR3. The order of the fields is D gene, clone size, J gene, V gene, CDR3 DNA, CDR3 protein. The D gene is left open where the match is weak. Rows may omit the clone size; those that give it use once, few, many or a size class.

D gene: TRBD2
clone size: .
J gene: TRBJ2-1
V gene: TRBV29-1
CDR3 DNA: TGCAGCGTTGAACCCACGACTAGCGGGGGTAGTGAGCAGTTCTTC
CDR3 protein: CSVEPTTSGGSEQFF

D gene: .
clone size: many
J gene: TRBJ1-1
V gene: TRBV9
CDR3 DNA: TGTGCCAGCAGCGTAACAGCTGACACGCTGGGGAACACTGAAGCTTTCTTT
CDR3 protein: CASSVTADTLGNTEAFF

D gene: .
clone size: few
J gene: TRBJ2-6
V gene: TRBV5-1
CDR3 DNA: TGCGCCAGCAGCTCCCTAAGGCAAGGTTCCGGGGCCAACGTCCTGACTTTC
CDR3 protein: CASSSLRQGSGANVLTF

D gene: TRBD1
clone size: .
J gene: TRBJ1-4
V gene: TRBV20-1
CDR3 DNA: TGCAGTGCTAGTGAGGGGGCAAGAGATGAAAAACTGTTTTTT
CDR3 protein: CSASEGARDEKLFF

D gene: TRBD2
clone size: many
J gene: TRBJ2-5
V gene: TRBV3-1
CDR3 DNA: TGTGCCAGCAGCCAACTAGCGGGGGAAGAGACCCAGTACTTC
CDR3 protein: CASSQLAGEETQYF

D gene: TRBD1
clone size: few
J gene: TRBJ1-2
V gene: TRBV7-9
CDR3 DNA: TGTGCCAGCAGCACGGGGACAGGGTCTGACTATGGCTACACCTTC
CDR3 protein: CASSTGTGSDYGYTF

D gene: TRBD1
clone size: few
J gene: TRBJ2-7
V gene: TRBV7-6
CDR3 DNA: TGTGCCAGCAGCTCCAGTCCCGGGACAGGGATTATCTCCTACGAGCAGTACTTC
CDR3 protein: CASSSSPGTGIISYEQYF

D gene: TRBD1
clone size: few
J gene: TRBJ1-5
V gene: TRBV20-1
CDR3 DNA: TGCAGTGCTAGTGGGGACAGAGGAGGGGATCAGCCCCAGCATTTT
CDR3 protein: CSASGDRGGDQPQHF

D gene: .
clone size: .
J gene: TRBJ2-1
V gene: TRBV7-9
CDR3 DNA: TGTGTCAGCAGCTTTGGGACAACGGGCAATGAGCAGTTCTTC
CDR3 protein: CVSSFGTTGNEQFF

D gene: TRBD2
clone size: .
J gene: TRBJ2-3
V gene: TRBV24-1
CDR3 DNA: TGTGCCACCAGCGATAGCGGGGGGGCCGGAGATACGCAGTATTTT
CDR3 protein: CATSDSGGAGDTQYF

D gene: .
clone size: .
J gene: TRBJ1-2
V gene: TRBV12-3/TRBV12-4
CDR3 DNA: TGTGCCAGCAGTTTGTTGGGGGCTGGTGGCTACACCTTC
CDR3 protein: CASSLLGAGGYTF

D gene: TRBD1
clone size: .
J gene: TRBJ2-1
V gene: TRBV12-3/TRBV12-4
CDR3 DNA: TGTGCCAGCAGTTTACAGGGGGAGCATGAGCAGTTCTTC
CDR3 protein: CASSLQGEHEQFF

D gene: .
clone size: .
J gene: TRBJ1-1
V gene: TRBV9
CDR3 DNA: TGTGCCAGCAGCGTAGTGGGGGCGGCTGAAGCTTTCTTT
CDR3 protein: CASSVVGAAEAFF

D gene: .
clone size: .
J gene: TRBJ2-7
V gene: TRBV7-2
CDR3 DNA: TGTGCCAGCAGCTTACGTTACAGTAGCTACGAGCAGTACTTC
CDR3 protein: CASSLRYSSYEQYF

D gene: .
clone size: few
J gene: TRBJ2-1
V gene: TRBV3-1
CDR3 DNA: TGTGCCAGCAGCCAAGCGGGCTACCACAATGAGCAGTTCTTC
CDR3 protein: CASSQAGYHNEQFF

D gene: .
clone size: many
J gene: TRBJ2-1
V gene: TRBV7-2
CDR3 DNA: TGTGCCAGCAGCTCGATGGGTAATGAGCAGTTCTTC
CDR3 protein: CASSSMGNEQFF

D gene: TRBD1
clone size: few
J gene: TRBJ2-5
V gene: TRBV2
CDR3 DNA: TGTGCCAGCACCCCGGGACAGGCTCCCCCTGGGAACTTC
CDR3 protein: CASTPGQAPPGNF

D gene: TRBD1
clone size: few
J gene: TRBJ2-4
V gene: TRBV5-1
CDR3 DNA: TGCGCCAGCAGCTTGGATGGGACAGGGGAAAACATTCAGTACTTC
CDR3 protein: CASSLDGTGENIQYF

D gene: .
clone size: .
J gene: TRBJ2-2
V gene: TRBV20-1
CDR3 DNA: TGCAGTGCTAAATGGGGGCCCCCGAACACCGGGGAGCTGTTTTTT
CDR3 protein: CSAKWGPPNTGELFF

D gene: .
clone size: .
J gene: TRBJ1-2
V gene: TRBV28
CDR3 DNA: TGTGCCAGTGGGAGTGATGGCTACACCTTC
CDR3 protein: CASGSDGYTF

D gene: .
clone size: .
J gene: TRBJ1-1
V gene: TRBV6-5
CDR3 DNA: TGTGCCAGCAGTCTGGTCCTGGGGAACACTGAAGCTTTCTTT
CDR3 protein: CASSLVLGNTEAFF

D gene: .
clone size: .
J gene: TRBJ2-4
V gene: TRBV5-4
CDR3 DNA: TGTGCCAGCAGCGAGGGACATCCCTCGGGAAACATTCAGTACTTC
CDR3 protein: CASSEGHPSGNIQYF

D gene: .
clone size: .
J gene: TRBJ1-5
V gene: TRBV18
CDR3 DNA: TGTGCCAGCTCACCGGCTCGCGGGGACGCCAATCAGCCCCAGCATTTT
CDR3 protein: CASSPARGDANQPQHF

D gene: .
clone size: few
J gene: TRBJ1-3
V gene: TRBV10-3
CDR3 DNA: TGTGCCATCAGAACAGACAGCTCTGGAAACACCATATATTTT
CDR3 protein: CAIRTDSSGNTIYF

D gene: .
clone size: few
J gene: TRBJ2-2
V gene: TRBV24-1
CDR3 DNA: TGTGCCACCACCGCAGGTTGGGCGGGCACCGGGGAGCTGTTTTTT
CDR3 protein: CATTAGWAGTGELFF

D gene: TRBD2
clone size: .
J gene: TRBJ2-3
V gene: TRBV20-1
CDR3 DNA: TGCAGTGCCCAGGGACTAGCGGGGAAAAACACAGATACGCAGTATTTT
CDR3 protein: CSAQGLAGKNTDTQYF

D gene: TRBD2
clone size: .
J gene: TRBJ2-3
V gene: TRBV20-1
CDR3 DNA: TGCAGTGCTAGTCGCCCCGGCCTAGCGGGGGGTTCCACAGATACGCAGTATTTT
CDR3 protein: CSASRPGLAGGSTDTQYF

D gene: TRBD1
clone size: few
J gene: TRBJ2-2
V gene: TRBV6-5
CDR3 DNA: TGTGCCAGCAGACGACAGGGGACCGGGGAGCTGTTTTTT
CDR3 protein: CASRRQGTGELFF

D gene: .
clone size: .
J gene: TRBJ2-2
V gene: TRBV5-1
CDR3 DNA: TGCGCCAGCAGCACGATGACAGGAGACACCGGGGAGCTGTTTTTT
CDR3 protein: CASSTMTGDTGELFF

D gene: TRBD2
clone size: .
J gene: TRBJ2-1
V gene: TRBV7-8
CDR3 DNA: TGTGCCAGCAGCCCCTTACGGACTAGCGGGGGCTACAATGAGCAGTTCTTC
CDR3 protein: CASSPLRTSGGYNEQFF

D gene: TRBD1
clone size: many
J gene: TRBJ1-1
V gene: TRBV12-3/TRBV12-4
CDR3 DNA: TGTGCCAGCAGTCCATGGACAGGGTTGGACACTGAAGCTTTCTTT
CDR3 protein: CASSPWTGLDTEAFF

D gene: .
clone size: .
J gene: TRBJ2-5
V gene: TRBV7-9
CDR3 DNA: TGTGCCAGCAGCCCGCGACAGTACCAAGAGACCCAGTACTTC
CDR3 protein: CASSPRQYQETQYF

D gene: TRBD1
clone size: .
J gene: TRBJ2-6
V gene: TRBV6-2/TRBV6-3
CDR3 DNA: TGTGCCAGCAGTCCTGGGACAGCCCTGACTTTC
CDR3 protein: CASSPGTALTF

D gene: .
clone size: .
J gene: TRBJ1-6
V gene: TRBV6-1
CDR3 DNA: TGTGCCAGCAGTGAGACAAATAATTCACCCCTCCACTTT
CDR3 protein: CASSETNNSPLHF

D gene: TRBD2
clone size: few
J gene: TRBJ2-1
V gene: TRBV4-2
CDR3 DNA: TGTGCCAGCAGCCAAGGACTAGCGAATGAGCAGTTCTTC
CDR3 protein: CASSQGLANEQFF

D gene: .
clone size: many
J gene: TRBJ1-2
V gene: TRBV7-8
CDR3 DNA: TGTGCCAGCAGCTTGGAAGGATTACTCGTTCGGAGGCGCGCTAACTATGGCTACACCTTC
CDR3 protein: CASSLEGLLVRRRANYGYTF

D gene: TRBD1
clone size: .
J gene: TRBJ1-2
V gene: TRBV6-5
CDR3 DNA: TGTGCCAGCAGGCGGGACAGGGCGGATGGCTACACCTTC
CDR3 protein: CASRRDRADGYTF

D gene: .
clone size: .
J gene: TRBJ2-5
V gene: TRBV11-2
CDR3 DNA: TGTGCCAGCAGCTTTATCAGGGAGACCCAGTACTTC
CDR3 protein: CASSFIRETQYF

D gene: .
clone size: .
J gene: TRBJ1-1
V gene: TRBV5-1
CDR3 DNA: TGCGCCAGCAGCTTGCAGGTTATGAACACTGAAGCTTTCTTT
CDR3 protein: CASSLQVMNTEAFF

D gene: .
clone size: .
J gene: TRBJ2-6
V gene: TRBV28
CDR3 DNA: TGTGCCAGCAGATCAATGGGGGCGCGGTCCGGGGCCAACGTCCTGACTTTC
CDR3 protein: CASRSMGARSGANVLTF

D gene: .
clone size: few
J gene: TRBJ2-1
V gene: TRBV18
CDR3 DNA: TGTGCCAGCTCACCACGGGTGGCGGACAATGAGCAGTTCTTC
CDR3 protein: CASSPRVADNEQFF

D gene: .
clone size: .
J gene: TRBJ1-2
V gene: TRBV11-2
CDR3 DNA: TGTGCCAGCACCCTTAGTAGGGGTTCCTATGGCTACACCTTC
CDR3 protein: CASTLSRGSYGYTF

D gene: TRBD2
clone size: many
J gene: TRBJ2-2
V gene: TRBV20-1
CDR3 DNA: TGCAGTGCTGGCCTTAGCGGGGCCGGGGAGCTGTTTTTT
CDR3 protein: CSAGLSGAGELFF

D gene: .
clone size: .
J gene: TRBJ1-1
V gene: TRBV7-3
CDR3 DNA: TGTGCCAGCAGGAAGGGGATGAACACTGAAGCTTTCTTT
CDR3 protein: CASRKGMNTEAFF

D gene: .
clone size: few
J gene: TRBJ1-4
V gene: TRBV7-2
CDR3 DNA: TGTGCCAGCAGCTTCGGGTGGGCAACTAATGAAAAACTGTTTTTT
CDR3 protein: CASSFGWATNEKLFF

D gene: TRBD1
clone size: few
J gene: TRBJ1-6
V gene: TRBV20-1
CDR3 DNA: TGCAGTGCTAGCAGGGGGCAGACAGAAAATTCACCCCTCCACTTT
CDR3 protein: CSASRGQTENSPLHF

D gene: .
clone size: few
J gene: TRBJ1-1
V gene: TRBV14
CDR3 DNA: TGTGCCAGCAGCCAAGAGCCCCCTGAGAACACTGAAGCTTTCTTT
CDR3 protein: CASSQEPPENTEAFF

D gene: TRBD1
clone size: few
J gene: TRBJ2-1
V gene: TRBV7-9
CDR3 DNA: TGTGCCAGCAACCGACAGGGGGCGCTTAATGAGCAGTTCTTC
CDR3 protein: CASNRQGALNEQFF

D gene: .
clone size: .
J gene: TRBJ1-4
V gene: TRBV5-1
CDR3 DNA: TGCGCCAGCAGCTTGGGACAGACAGCAACTAATGAAAAACTGTTTTTT
CDR3 protein: CASSLGQTATNEKLFF

D gene: TRBD1
clone size: few
J gene: TRBJ2-7
V gene: TRBV11-2
CDR3 DNA: TGTGCCAGCAGCACGCCTACCCGGACAGGGGGCTTGAGCTCCTACGAGCAGTACTTC
CDR3 protein: CASSTPTRTGGLSSYEQYF

D gene: TRBD2
clone size: few
J gene: TRBJ2-3
V gene: TRBV24-1
CDR3 DNA: TGTGCCACCAGTGATGACGGGACTAGCGGGGGCACAGATACGCAGTATTTT
CDR3 protein: CATSDDGTSGGTDTQYF

D gene: .
clone size: .
J gene: TRBJ1-2
V gene: TRBV5-1
CDR3 DNA: TGCGCCAGCAGCTTGGGGGGAAATGGCAACTATGGCTACACCTTC
CDR3 protein: CASSLGGNGNYGYTF

D gene: TRBD2
clone size: few
J gene: TRBJ2-5
V gene: TRBV20-1
CDR3 DNA: TGCAGTGCTAGACCGCATGCGGGGGGAGCCACGTCGGAGACCCAGTACTTC
CDR3 protein: CSARPHAGGATSETQYF

D gene: .
clone size: .
J gene: TRBJ2-7
V gene: TRBV20-1
CDR3 DNA: TGCAGTGCAGACCCCGCCCCGGCACCTGCGTCTTACGAGCAGTACTTC
CDR3 protein: CSADPAPAPASYEQYF

D gene: .
clone size: few
J gene: TRBJ2-3
V gene: TRBV6-1
CDR3 DNA: TGTGCCAGCAGTGTGGGACTCACCGCCTCTAGCACAGATACGCAGTATTTT
CDR3 protein: CASSVGLTASSTDTQYF

D gene: TRBD1
clone size: .
J gene: TRBJ1-5
V gene: TRBV28
CDR3 DNA: TGTGCCAGCAGACCGGCAGGGGGTAGCAATCAGCCCCAGCATTTT
CDR3 protein: CASRPAGGSNQPQHF

D gene: TRBD2
clone size: few
J gene: TRBJ2-3
V gene: TRBV7-2
CDR3 DNA: TGTGCCAGCAGCTACCCCCCGGGGGGAGCTACGCAGTATTTT
CDR3 protein: CASSYPPGGATQYF